This TCR beta chain came from a study of regulatory T cells in long-lasting Graves disease. As for the study in general: Over 5 years on antithyroid drugs plus positive TSH receptor antibodies marked Graves' disease as persistent.

Sequencing libraries for TCR beta were prepared with iRepertoire HTBI primers and Arm-PCR of CDR3 regions. Via MiXCR, TCRdb re-called the multiplex PCR reads, giving one row per CDR3 protein. The sample lists about 460,000 distinct CDR3 sequences, 22% seen once, with over 10% in the top ten. CDR1 is MGHDK, CDR2 SYGVNS, per germline. The CDR3 has 12 residues. V lost 8 bases, J lost 3 bases, and 11 bases lay in between. Noted time point: persistent/refractory GD, antithyroid drugs over 5 years with positive TRAb. Extracted RNA from PBMCs served as the source of the TCR library. Doctors identified Graves' disease using the American Thyroid Association guidelines.

Sequencing was performed on peripheral blood mononuclear cells (PBMCs), taken when the disease was refractory, from a patient treated with antithyroid drugs. The chain links TRBV25-1 to TRBJ2-7; tentatively, D is TRBD1 (6 bases). The receptor was isolated from a female donor with Graves disease. In nucleotides, the CDR3 is TGTGCCAGCGGGCCAGGGGACTACGAGCAGTACTTC. Amino acids: CASGPGDYEQYF.